This T cell receptor (beta chain) was sequenced for a study of T and B cells in COVID-19 patients. On the study more broadly: Active-infection patients were older, median roughly 62 years, than recovered patients, median about 37 years.

This clonotype was found many times. Germline V gene sequence: CDR1 SGHRS, CDR2 YFSETQ. This CDR3 region has 14 residues. With 5 bases removed from V and 5 bases from J, the gap between germline ends came to 13 bases. Each TRB amplification used roughly 240-550 ng of genomic DNA from blood. BIOMED2 TRB-A/B primer pools were used in multiplex TRB PCR. TCRdb redid the calling of the multiplex PCR reads with MiXCR, one entry per CDR3 protein. The sample records roughly 3,800 distinct CDR3 sequences, roughly a quarter being singletons. Sequencing was carried out using blood. The chain joins TRBV5-1 to TRBJ2-2, with a tentative D call TRBD1 (5 bases). The receptor was isolated from a human donor with active COVID-19. The donor label of this sample is uncertain. The CDR3 DNA reads as TGCGCCAGCAGGGGTCAGGGAAAAACCGGGGAGCTGTTTTTT. Protein sequence: CASRGQGKTGELFF.